This TCR beta chain was identified in a study of T cell responses to AZD1222 COVID-19 vaccine. This clone was counted a few times. What it binds is unknown. The V and J ends lost 0 bases and 4 bases respectively, with 2 bases between them. The CDR3 runs to 11 residues. CDR1 and CDR2 from the germline V gene are SGHNT and YYREEE (reference sequence). Clones were sequenced by immunoSEQ multiplex PCR, and TCRdb holds only the in-frame ones, with some missing. The sample contains some 130,000 clones, approximately 86% of which appear only once. The study, taken as a whole, reports: Females outnumbered males among donors, who were mostly white British; clonal diversity was possibly underestimated. Repertoires were collected only later (after the peak T cell response had occurred).

The TCR sequence derives from an adult who received the AZD1222 COVID-19 vaccine. The chain joins TRBV5-4 to TRBJ2-7; D remains unclear. The starting material was peripheral blood, obtained 28 days after the second AZD1222 dose. CDR3: CASSLDYEQYF. For the CDR3, the DNA is TGTGCCAGCAGCTTGGATTACGAGCAGTACTTC.